This T cell receptor beta chain was sequenced during a study of cytotoxic CD8 clonotypes in ibrutinib-treated CLL. Background on the study: Collecting the response samples happened after a median 12 months of treatment, with a range of 6 to 36.

Notes on this clone: Its antigen is not identified.

Study conclusions and caveats: Rising at ibrutinib response, clonality subsequently fell back toward baseline at progression.

The CDR3 spans 14 residues. The V gene lost 6 bases and the J gene lost 2 bases, with 13 bases spanning the gap. Germline V gene data show CDR1 as LNHDA and CDR2 as SQIVND (reference sequence). Clones were read by immunoSEQ multiplex PCR, and TCRdb kept only the in-frame ones, dropping some. The profile shows about 140,000 clones, more than 75% of them singletons. The source of roughly 1.9 micrograms of genomic DNA for TCR beta libraries was cryopreserved PBMCs. This TCR derives from a human donor with chronic lymphocytic leukemia. The chain carries TRBV19 and TRBJ1-2, with D perhaps TRBD1 (6 bases). The material was PBMCs, obtained after 36 months of ibrutinib treatment. The CDR3 DNA sequence: TGTGCCAGTAGCCCACAGGGAATCAACTATGGCTACACCTTC. Translation: CASSPQGINYGYTF. The full variable domain, completed using reference TRBV19 and TRBJ1-2, is DGGITQSPKYLFRKEGQNVTLSCEQNLNHDAMYWYRQDPGQGLRLIYYSQIVNDFQKGDIAEGYSVSREKKESFPLTVTSAQKNPTAFYLCASSPQGINYGYTFGSGTRLTVV.